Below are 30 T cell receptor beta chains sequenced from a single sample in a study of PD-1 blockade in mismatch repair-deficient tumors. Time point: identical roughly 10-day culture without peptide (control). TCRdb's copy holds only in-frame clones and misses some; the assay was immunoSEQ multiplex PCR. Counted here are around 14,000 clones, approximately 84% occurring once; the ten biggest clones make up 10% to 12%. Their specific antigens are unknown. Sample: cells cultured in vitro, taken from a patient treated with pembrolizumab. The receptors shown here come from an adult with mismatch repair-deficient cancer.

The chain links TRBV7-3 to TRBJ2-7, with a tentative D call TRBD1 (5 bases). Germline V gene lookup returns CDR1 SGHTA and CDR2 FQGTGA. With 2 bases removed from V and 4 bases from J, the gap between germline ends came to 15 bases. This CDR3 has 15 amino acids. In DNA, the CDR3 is TGTGCCAGCAGCTTACAAGGGGCTGGTCGGTACGAGCAGTACTTC. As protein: CASSLQGAGRYEQYF.

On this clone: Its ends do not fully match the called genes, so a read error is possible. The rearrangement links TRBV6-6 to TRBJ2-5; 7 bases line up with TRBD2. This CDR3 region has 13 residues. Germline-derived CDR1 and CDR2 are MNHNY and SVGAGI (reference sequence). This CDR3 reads CASSNPGLTHPHF. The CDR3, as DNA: TGTGCCAGCAGTAACCCGGGACTAACCCACCCCCACTTC.

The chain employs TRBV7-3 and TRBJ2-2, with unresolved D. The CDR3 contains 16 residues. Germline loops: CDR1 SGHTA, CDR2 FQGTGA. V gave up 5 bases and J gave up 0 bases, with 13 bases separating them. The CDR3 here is CASSQSGFANTGELFF. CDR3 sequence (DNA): TGTGCCAGCAGCCAAAGTGGGTTCGCGAACACCGGGGAGCTGTTTTTT.

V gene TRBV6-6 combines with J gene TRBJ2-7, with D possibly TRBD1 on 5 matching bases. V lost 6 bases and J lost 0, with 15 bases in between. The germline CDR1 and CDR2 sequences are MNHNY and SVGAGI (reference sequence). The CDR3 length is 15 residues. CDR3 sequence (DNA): TGTGCCAGCAGGGCTCTTGCTCAGGGCTCCTACGAGCAGTACTTC. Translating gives CASRALAQGSYEQYF.

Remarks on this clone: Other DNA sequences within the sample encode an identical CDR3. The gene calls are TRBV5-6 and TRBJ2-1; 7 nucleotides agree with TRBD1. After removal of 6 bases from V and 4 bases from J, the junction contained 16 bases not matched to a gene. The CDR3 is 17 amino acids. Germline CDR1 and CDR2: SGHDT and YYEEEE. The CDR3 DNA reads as TGTGCCAGCACCCTTTTACGATTGACAGGGTCTTACAATGAGCAGTTCTTC. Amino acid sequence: CASTLLRLTGSYNEQFF. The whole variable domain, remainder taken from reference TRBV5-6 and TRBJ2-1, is DAGVTQSPTHLIKTRGQQVTLRCSPKSGHDTVSWYQQALGQGPQFIFQYYEEEERQRGNFPDRFSGHQFPNYSSELNVNALLLGDSALYLCASTLLRLTGSYNEQFFGPGTRLTVL.

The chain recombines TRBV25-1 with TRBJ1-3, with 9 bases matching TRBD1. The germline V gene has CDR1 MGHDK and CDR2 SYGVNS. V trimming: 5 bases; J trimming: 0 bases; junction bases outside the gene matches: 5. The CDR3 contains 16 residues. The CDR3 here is CASSTQGAFSGNTIYF. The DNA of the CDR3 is TGTGCCAGCAGTACACAGGGGGCTTTCTCTGGAAACACCATATATTTT.

The CDR3: CASKQGGIYGYTF. CDR3 nucleotides: TGTGCCAGCAAACAGGGGGGAATCTATGGCTACACCTTC. The chain uses TRBV6-1 and TRBJ1-2, with TRBD1 matching over 8 bases. The CDR3 has 13 amino acids. The germline V gene has CDR1 MNHNS and CDR2 SASEGT. V lost 7 bases to trimming and J lost 4 bases; unmatched junction nucleotides: 5.

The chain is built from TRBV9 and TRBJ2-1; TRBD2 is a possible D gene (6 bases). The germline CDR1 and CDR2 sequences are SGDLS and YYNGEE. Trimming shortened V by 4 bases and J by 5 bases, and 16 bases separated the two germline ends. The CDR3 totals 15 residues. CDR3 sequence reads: CASSPLGRGHNEQFF. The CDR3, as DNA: TGTGCCAGCAGCCCTTTGGGGCGGGGTCACAATGAGCAGTTCTTC.

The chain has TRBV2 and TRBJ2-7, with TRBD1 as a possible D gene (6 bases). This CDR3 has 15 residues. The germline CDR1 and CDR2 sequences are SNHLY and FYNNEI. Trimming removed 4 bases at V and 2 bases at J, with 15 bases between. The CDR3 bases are TGTGCCAGCAGTGGGGACACCGGACACGCCTACGAGCAGTACTTC. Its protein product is CASSGDTGHAYEQYF.

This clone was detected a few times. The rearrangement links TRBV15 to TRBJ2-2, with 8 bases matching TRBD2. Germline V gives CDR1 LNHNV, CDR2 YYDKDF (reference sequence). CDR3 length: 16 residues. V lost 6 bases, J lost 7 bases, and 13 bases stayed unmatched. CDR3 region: CATSRTTREDLGELFF. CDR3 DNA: TGTGCCACCAGTAGGACTACGCGGGAGGATCTCGGGGAGCTGTTTTTT.

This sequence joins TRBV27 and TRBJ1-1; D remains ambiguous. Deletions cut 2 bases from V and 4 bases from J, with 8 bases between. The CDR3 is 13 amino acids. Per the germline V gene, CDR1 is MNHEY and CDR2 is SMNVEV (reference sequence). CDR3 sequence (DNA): TGTGCCAGCAGTTTAATTGGTCTCACTGAAGCTTTCTTT. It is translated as CASSLIGLTEAFF.

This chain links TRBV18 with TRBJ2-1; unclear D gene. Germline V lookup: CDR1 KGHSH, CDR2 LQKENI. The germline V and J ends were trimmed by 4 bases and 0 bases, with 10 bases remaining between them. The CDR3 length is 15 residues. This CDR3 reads CASSRGVSSYNEQFF. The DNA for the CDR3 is TGTGCCAGCTCACGAGGCGTAAGCTCCTACAATGAGCAGTTCTTC.

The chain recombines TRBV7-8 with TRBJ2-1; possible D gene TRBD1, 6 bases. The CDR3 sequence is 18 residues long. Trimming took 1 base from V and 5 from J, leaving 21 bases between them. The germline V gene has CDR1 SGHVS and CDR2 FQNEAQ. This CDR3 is CASSLVGLSRGWNNEQFF. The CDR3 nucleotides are TGTGCCAGCAGCTTAGTCGGGTTAAGCAGGGGATGGAACAATGAGCAGTTCTTC.

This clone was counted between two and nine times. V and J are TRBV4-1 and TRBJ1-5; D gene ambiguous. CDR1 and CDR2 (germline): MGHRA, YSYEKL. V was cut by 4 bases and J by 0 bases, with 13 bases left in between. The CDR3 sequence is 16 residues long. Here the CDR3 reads CASSRGSGLSNQPQHF. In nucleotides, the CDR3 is TGCGCCAGCAGCCGAGGGAGTGGGCTTAGCAATCAGCCCCAGCATTTT.

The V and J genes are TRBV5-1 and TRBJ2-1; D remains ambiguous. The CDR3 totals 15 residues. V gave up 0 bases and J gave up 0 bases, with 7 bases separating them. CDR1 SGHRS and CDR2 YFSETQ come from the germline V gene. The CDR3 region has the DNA TGCGCCAGCAGCTTGGCCCCGGGCTCCTACAATGAGCAGTTCTTC. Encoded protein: CASSLAPGSYNEQFF.

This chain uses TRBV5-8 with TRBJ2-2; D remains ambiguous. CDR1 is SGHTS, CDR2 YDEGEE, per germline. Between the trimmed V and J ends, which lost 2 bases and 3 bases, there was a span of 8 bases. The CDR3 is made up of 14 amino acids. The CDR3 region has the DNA TGTGCCAGCAGCTTACTACAGTACACCGGGGAGCTGTTTTTT. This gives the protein CASSLLQYTGELFF.

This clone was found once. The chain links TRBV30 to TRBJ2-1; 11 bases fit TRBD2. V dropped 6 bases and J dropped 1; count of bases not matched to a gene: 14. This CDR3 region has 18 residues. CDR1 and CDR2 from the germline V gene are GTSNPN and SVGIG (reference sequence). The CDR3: CACTGTGASGRSYNEQFF. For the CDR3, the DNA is TGTGCCTGTACAGGTACAGGGGCTAGCGGGAGGTCCTACAATGAGCAGTTCTTC.

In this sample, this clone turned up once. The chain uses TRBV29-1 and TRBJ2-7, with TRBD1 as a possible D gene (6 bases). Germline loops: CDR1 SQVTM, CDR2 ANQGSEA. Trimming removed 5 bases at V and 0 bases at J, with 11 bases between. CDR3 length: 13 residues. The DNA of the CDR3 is TGCAGCGTTCGGACAGTAAGCTCCTACGAGCAGTACTTC. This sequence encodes CSVRTVSSYEQYF.

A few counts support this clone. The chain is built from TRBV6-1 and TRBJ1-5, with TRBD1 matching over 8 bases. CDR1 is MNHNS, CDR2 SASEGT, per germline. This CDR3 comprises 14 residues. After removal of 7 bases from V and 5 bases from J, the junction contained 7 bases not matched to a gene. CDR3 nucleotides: TGTGCCAGCAAGATGGCAGGGGGCGATCAGCCCCAGCATTTT. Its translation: CASKMAGGDQPQHF.

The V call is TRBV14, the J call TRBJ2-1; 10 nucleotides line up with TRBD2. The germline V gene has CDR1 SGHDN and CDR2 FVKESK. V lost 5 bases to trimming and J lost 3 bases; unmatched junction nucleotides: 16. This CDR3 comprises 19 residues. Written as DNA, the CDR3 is TGTGCCAGCAGCGGAGAACTAGCGGGATTCTCGACATTCTACAATGAGCAGTTCTTC. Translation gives CASSGELAGFSTFYNEQFF. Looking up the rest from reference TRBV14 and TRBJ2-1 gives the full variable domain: EAGVTQFPSHSVIEKGQTVTLRCDPISGHDNLYWYRRVMGKEIKFLLHFVKESKQDESGMPNNRFLAERTGGTYSTLKVQPAELEDSGVYFCASSGELAGFSTFYNEQFFGPGTRLTVL.

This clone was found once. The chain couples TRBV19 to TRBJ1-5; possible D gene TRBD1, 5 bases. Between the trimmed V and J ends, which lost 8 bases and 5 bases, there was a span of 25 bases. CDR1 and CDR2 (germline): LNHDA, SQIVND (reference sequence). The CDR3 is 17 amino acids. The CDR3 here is CASSRRRQTERYQPQHF. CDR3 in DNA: TGTGCCAGTTCGAGGAGGCGACAGACAGAGAGGTATCAGCCCCAGCATTTT.

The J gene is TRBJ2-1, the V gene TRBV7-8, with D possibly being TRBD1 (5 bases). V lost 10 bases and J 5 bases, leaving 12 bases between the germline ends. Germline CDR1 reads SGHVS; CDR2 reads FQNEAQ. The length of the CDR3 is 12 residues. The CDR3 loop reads CATAGHNNEQFF. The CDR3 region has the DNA TGTGCCACCGCAGGACACAACAATGAGCAGTTCTTC. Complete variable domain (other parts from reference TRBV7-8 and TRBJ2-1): GAGVSQSPRYKVAKRGQDVALRCDPISGHVSLFWYQQALGQGPEFLTYFQNEAQLDKSGLPSDRFFAERPEGSVSTLKIQRTQQEDSAVYLCATAGHNNEQFFGPGTRLTVL.

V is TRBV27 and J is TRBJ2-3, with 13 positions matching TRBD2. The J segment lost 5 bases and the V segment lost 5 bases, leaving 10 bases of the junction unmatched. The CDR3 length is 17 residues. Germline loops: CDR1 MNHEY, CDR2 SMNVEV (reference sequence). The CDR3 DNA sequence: TGTGCCAGCAGTCCCACTCCCACTAGCGGGAGGGAAGATACGCAGTATTTT. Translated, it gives CASSPTPTSGREDTQYF.

CDR3 residues: CASSVGGISDEQFF. The CDR3 DNA reads TGTGCCAGCAGCGTAGGTGGGATAAGTGATGAGCAGTTCTTC. The V gene is TRBV9, the J gene TRBJ2-1; D not resolved. The CDR3 is 14 amino acids. The V end lost 0 bases, the J end lost 8 bases, and 12 bases lay between the germline ends. Germline V gene data show CDR1 as SGDLS and CDR2 as YYNGEE. Filled out from reference TRBV9 and TRBJ2-1, the complete variable domain reads DSGVTQTPKHLITATGQRVTLRCSPRSGDLSVYWYQQSLDQGLQFLIQYYNGEERAKGNILERFSAQQFPDLHSELNLSSLELGDSALYFCASSVGGISDEQFFGPGTRLTVL.

The CDR3 sequence: CASSVTRGIRDTDTQYF. For the CDR3, the DNA is TGCGCCAGCAGTGTCACCAGGGGAATACGCGACACAGATACGCAGTATTTT. V is TRBV10-1 and J is TRBJ2-3; tentative D call: TRBD1 (6 bases). V gave up 4 bases and J gave up 2 bases, with 19 bases separating them. CDR3 length: 17 amino acids. CDR1 is WNHNN, CDR2 SYGVQD, per germline (reference sequence).

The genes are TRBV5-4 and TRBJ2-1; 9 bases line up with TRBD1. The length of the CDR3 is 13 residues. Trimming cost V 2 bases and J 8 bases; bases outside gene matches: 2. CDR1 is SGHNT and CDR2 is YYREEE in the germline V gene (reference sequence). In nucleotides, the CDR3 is TGTGCCAGCAGCTTACAGGGGGCTGATGAGCAGTTCTTC. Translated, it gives CASSLQGADEQFF.

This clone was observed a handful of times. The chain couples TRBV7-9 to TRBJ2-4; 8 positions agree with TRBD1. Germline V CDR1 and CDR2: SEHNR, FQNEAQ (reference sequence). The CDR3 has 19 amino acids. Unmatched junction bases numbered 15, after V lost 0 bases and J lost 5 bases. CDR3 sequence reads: CASSLAMTGQGGGQNIQYF. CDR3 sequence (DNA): TGTGCCAGCAGCTTAGCAATGACTGGACAGGGAGGAGGTCAAAACATTCAGTACTTC.

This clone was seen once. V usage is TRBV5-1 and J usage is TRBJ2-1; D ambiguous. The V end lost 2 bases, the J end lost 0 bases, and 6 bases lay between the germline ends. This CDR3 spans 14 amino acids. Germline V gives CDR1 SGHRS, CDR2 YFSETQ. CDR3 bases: TGCGCCAGCAGCTTCTTAAGCTCCTACAATGAGCAGTTCTTC. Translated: CASSFLSSYNEQFF.

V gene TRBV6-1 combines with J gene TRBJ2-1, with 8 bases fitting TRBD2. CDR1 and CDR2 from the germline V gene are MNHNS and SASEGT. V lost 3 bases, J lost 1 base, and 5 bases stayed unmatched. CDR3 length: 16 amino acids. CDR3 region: CASSDGGEWSYNEQFF. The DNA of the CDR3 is TGTGCCAGCAGTGACGGGGGGGAATGGTCCTACAATGAGCAGTTCTTC.

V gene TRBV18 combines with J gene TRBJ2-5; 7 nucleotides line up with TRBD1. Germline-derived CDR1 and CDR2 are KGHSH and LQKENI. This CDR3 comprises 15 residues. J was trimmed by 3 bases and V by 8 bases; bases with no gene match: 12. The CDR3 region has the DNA TGTGCCAGCACCTACTCTACCGGGACAGAAGAGACCCAGTACTTC. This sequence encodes CASTYSTGTEETQYF.